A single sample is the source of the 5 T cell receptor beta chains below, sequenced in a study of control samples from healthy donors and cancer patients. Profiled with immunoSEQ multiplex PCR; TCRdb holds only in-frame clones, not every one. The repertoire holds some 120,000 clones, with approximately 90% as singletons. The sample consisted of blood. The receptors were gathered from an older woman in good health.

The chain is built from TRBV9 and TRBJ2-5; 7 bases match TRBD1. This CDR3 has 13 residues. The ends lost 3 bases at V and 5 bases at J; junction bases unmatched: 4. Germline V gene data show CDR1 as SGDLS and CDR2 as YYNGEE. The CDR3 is CASSAQGTETQYF. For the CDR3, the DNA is TGTGCCAGCAGCGCACAGGGGACGGAGACCCAGTACTTC.

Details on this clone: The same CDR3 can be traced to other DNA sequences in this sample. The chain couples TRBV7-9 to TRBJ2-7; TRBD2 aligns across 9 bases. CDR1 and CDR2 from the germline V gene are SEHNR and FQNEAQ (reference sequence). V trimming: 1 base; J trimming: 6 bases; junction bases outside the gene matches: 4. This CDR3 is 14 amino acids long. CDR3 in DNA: TGTGCCAGCAGCTTAGGGCGGGGGGGGTCCGAGCAGTACTTC. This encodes CASSLGRGGSEQYF.

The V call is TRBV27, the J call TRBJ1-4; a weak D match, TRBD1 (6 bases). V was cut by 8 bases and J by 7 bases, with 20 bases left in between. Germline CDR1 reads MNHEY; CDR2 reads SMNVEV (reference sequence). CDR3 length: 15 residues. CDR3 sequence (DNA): TGTGCCAGCGGTGGGGGGGCAAGGGGCGCTGAAAAACTGTTTTTT. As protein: CASGGGARGAEKLFF.

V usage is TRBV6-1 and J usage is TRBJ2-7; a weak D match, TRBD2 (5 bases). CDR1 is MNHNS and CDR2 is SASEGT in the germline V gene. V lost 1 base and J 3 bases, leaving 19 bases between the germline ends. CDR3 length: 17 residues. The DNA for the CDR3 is TGTGCCAGCAGTGAAGGAGGGTGGGCAGGCTTGGGCTACGAGCAGTACTTC. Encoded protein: CASSEGGWAGLGYEQYF.

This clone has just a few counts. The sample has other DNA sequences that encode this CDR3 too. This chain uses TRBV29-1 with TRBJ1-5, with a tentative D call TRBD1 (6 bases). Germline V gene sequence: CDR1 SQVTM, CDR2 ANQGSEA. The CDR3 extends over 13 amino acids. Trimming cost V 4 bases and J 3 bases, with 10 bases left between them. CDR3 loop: CSVGGGPNQPQHF. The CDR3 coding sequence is TGCAGCGTTGGGGGGGGGCCCAATCAGCCCCAGCATTTT.